A single sample gave rise to the 27 T cell receptor beta chains below, sequenced in a study of shared clonotypes between healthy human individuals. Produced via immunoSEQ multiplex PCR; TCRdb's table is partial and in-frame only. The data hold about 710,000 clones, with around four fifths observed a single time. What was sequenced was memory CD4+ T cells sorted from blood. Noted subset: CD45RA-negative fraction. These TCRs come from a woman under 40 in good health.

The chain employs TRBV30 and TRBJ1-5; no clear D. Trimming shortened V by 4 bases and J by 1 base, and 14 bases separated the two germline ends. The CDR3 contains 15 residues. CDR1 and CDR2 from the germline V gene are GTSNPN and SVGIG (reference sequence). The CDR3 reads CAWTSSRMSNQPQHF. The DNA for the CDR3 is TGTGCCTGGACCTCCTCACGTATGAGCAATCAGCCCCAGCATTTT. Based on the CDR3 plus reference TRBV30 and TRBJ1-5, the full variable domain is SQTIHQWPATLVQPVGSPLSLECTVEGTSNPNLYWYRQAAGRGLQLLFYSVGIGQISSEVPQNLSASRPQDRQFILSSKKLLLSDSGFYLCAWTSSRMSNQPQHFGDGTRLSIL.

The V gene is TRBV11-2, the J gene TRBJ2-1; the match to TRBD2 covers 8 bases. CDR1 is SGHAT and CDR2 is FQNNGV in the germline V gene. There are 16 residues in the CDR3. V dropped 3 bases and J dropped 0; count of bases not matched to a gene: 4. CDR3 amino acids: CASSFQAGVSYNEQFF. The DNA for the CDR3 is TGTGCCAGCAGCTTCCAAGCGGGAGTCTCCTACAATGAGCAGTTCTTC.

This clone was detected only a few times. The chain links TRBV5-1 to TRBJ2-1; D is perhaps TRBD1 (5 bases). Germline V gives CDR1 SGHRS, CDR2 YFSETQ. CDR3 length: 14 amino acids. The V end was cut by 3 bases, the J end by 1 base, with 8 bases between. The CDR3 nucleotides are TGCGCCAGCAGCTCCGACAGTTCCTACAATGAGCAGTTCTTC. Residues: CASSSDSSYNEQFF.

This rearrangement joins TRBV5-1 to TRBJ1-1, with TRBD1 identical over 8 bases. The V segment lost 1 base and the J segment 2 bases; nucleotides outside the gene matches: 10. The CDR3 is 17 residues long. CDR1 is SGHRS and CDR2 is YFSETQ in the germline V gene. The CDR3 protein is CASSLTGGKRPNTEAFF. The CDR3, as DNA: TGCGCCAGCAGCTTGACAGGGGGGAAGCGCCCTAACACTGAAGCTTTCTTT.

Only a few counts were recorded for this clone. The rearrangement joins TRBV7-2 to TRBJ1-5; no clear D gene. The CDR3 runs 17 residues. CDR1 and CDR2 (germline): SGHTA, FQGNSA. Deletions cut 1 base from V and 0 bases from J, with 13 bases between. CDR3 region: CASSLVLSGYSNQPQHF. DNA of the CDR3: TGTGCCAGCAGCTTAGTGCTATCCGGATATAGCAATCAGCCCCAGCATTTT.

V gene TRBV19 combines with J gene TRBJ2-3; tentatively, D is TRBD1 (6 bases). Trimming took 8 bases from V and 2 from J, leaving 14 bases between them. The CDR3 has 14 amino acids. Germline CDR1 is LNHDA and CDR2 is SQIVND (reference sequence). Written as DNA, the CDR3 is TGTGCCAGTTCCCCGGGACAAACCACAGATACGCAGTATTTT. It yields the protein CASSPGQTTDTQYF.

The chain couples TRBV7-9 to TRBJ2-7; 13 bases are shared with TRBD2. The V segment lost 3 bases and the J segment 2 bases; nucleotides outside the gene matches: 4. This CDR3 contains 16 residues. Germline CDR1 and CDR2: SEHNR and FQNEAQ (reference sequence). The DNA for the CDR3 is TGTGCCAGCAGCTTCCAAGGACTAGCGGGAGCCTACGAGCAGTACTTC. It codes for CASSFQGLAGAYEQYF.

The chain links TRBV6-6 to TRBJ2-3; perhaps TRBD1 as D (5 bases). With 4 bases removed from V and 3 bases from J, the gap between germline ends came to 17 bases. Germline CDR1 is MNHNY and CDR2 is SVGAGI (reference sequence). The CDR3 is 16 residues long. CDR3: CASSSLGRGGTDTQYF. In DNA, the CDR3 is TGTGCCAGCAGTTCCCTGGGTAGGGGCGGAACAGATACGCAGTATTTT.

This chain connects TRBV28 to TRBJ2-1; D is unresolved. V lost 6 bases and J lost 0, with 12 bases in between. Germline V lookup: CDR1 MDHEN, CDR2 SYDVKM. The CDR3 loop spans 15 amino acids. DNA for the CDR3: TGTGCCAGCAGGGCTGGTAGCCGCTCCTACAATGAGCAGTTCTTC. Translated: CASRAGSRSYNEQFF.

The chain has TRBV11-2 and TRBJ1-1, with D tentatively TRBD1 (6 bases). Germline CDR1 reads SGHAT; CDR2 reads FQNNGV. Deletions cut 2 bases from V and 10 bases from J, with 14 bases between. The CDR3 totals 13 residues. CDR3 sequence reads: CASSLSQGRRAFF. As DNA, the CDR3 is TGTGCCAGCAGCTTATCGCAGGGGCGGAGAGCTTTCTTT.

The chain combines TRBV4-2 with TRBJ2-7; the match to TRBD2 covers 9 bases. The CDR3 runs to 14 residues. Losses at the gene ends were 5 bases for V and 1 base for J; bases not matched to a gene: 3. Germline assignment: CDR1 LGHNA and CDR2 YNFKEQ. The chain's CDR3 is CASSAGGNSYEQYF. In DNA, the CDR3 is TGTGCCAGCAGCGCGGGAGGGAATTCCTACGAGCAGTACTTC.

V gene TRBV6-1 combines with J gene TRBJ1-2, with D hard to call. Per germline, CDR1 MNHNS and CDR2 SASEGT. The germline V and J ends were trimmed by 5 bases and 3 bases, with 16 bases remaining between them. The CDR3 length is 15 residues. The CDR3 bases are TGTGCCAGCAGTTTGTCGGCGGCACCCGACTATGGCTACACCTTC. Translating it yields CASSLSAAPDYGYTF.

This chain links TRBV27 with TRBJ2-2, with 13 bases lining up with TRBD2. The CDR3 length is 18 residues. Germline V gives CDR1 MNHEY, CDR2 SMNVEV (reference sequence). J lost 6 bases, V lost 5 bases, and 12 bases had no gene match. For the CDR3, the DNA is TGTGCCAGCAGTCTTAAAAGTTGGACTAGCGGGAGCGCCGGGGAGCTGTTTTTT. It translates to CASSLKSWTSGSAGELFF.

The chain couples TRBV2 to TRBJ2-6; no firm D call. The CDR3 is 17 amino acids. CDR1 and CDR2 from the germline V gene are SNHLY and FYNNEI. Trimming stripped 10 bases from V and 0 bases from J, with 19 bases between. CDR3 region: CATKPGLPYSGANVLTF. CDR3 nucleotides: TGTGCCACTAAACCGGGCCTCCCATACTCTGGGGCCAACGTCCTGACTTTC.

The J gene is TRBJ1-2, the V gene TRBV2; TRBD1 aligns across 9 bases. The J segment lost 7 bases and the V segment lost 2 bases, leaving 5 bases of the junction unmatched. The germline gives CDR1 SNHLY, CDR2 FYNNEI. This CDR3 has 14 residues. CDR3 protein: CASSELRTGVGYTF. CDR3 bases: TGTGCCAGCAGTGAATTAAGGACAGGGGTTGGCTACACCTTC.

The V gene is TRBV7-2, the J gene TRBJ1-1; a possible D gene is TRBD1 (5 bases). Germline V CDR1 and CDR2: SGHTA, FQGNSA. Deletions cut 3 bases from V and 6 bases from J, with 20 bases between. This CDR3 is built from 16 residues. CDR3 loop: CASSFSRTGGGPEAFF. As DNA, the CDR3 is TGTGCCAGCAGCTTTAGCCGGACCGGGGGAGGGCCTGAAGCTTTCTTT.

The V gene is TRBV13, the J gene TRBJ2-7; maybe TRBD1 (6 bases). V lost 5 bases, J lost 2 bases, and 13 bases lay in between. The CDR3 totals 14 residues. Germline-derived CDR1 and CDR2 are PRHDT and FYEKMQ (reference sequence). CDR3 DNA sequence: TGTGCCAGCAGCACCGGACAGCTACCCTACGAGCAGTACTTC. Its translation is CASSTGQLPYEQYF.

The rearrangement joins TRBV5-1 to TRBJ2-7; 11 bases are a match to TRBD2. This CDR3 region has 16 residues. Trimming at V came to 1 base and at J to 0 bases, leaving 3 bases not matched to a gene. CDR1 and CDR2 (germline): SGHRS, YFSETQ. CDR3 protein: CASSLPLAGVSYEQYF. Here the CDR3 DNA reads TGCGCCAGCAGCTTGCCACTAGCGGGAGTCTCCTACGAGCAGTACTTC.

The chain joins TRBV5-6 to TRBJ2-7; a possible D gene is TRBD2 (5 bases). V lost 1 base and J lost 0, with 11 bases in between. There are 15 residues in the CDR3. Germline CDR1 and CDR2: SGHDT and YYEEEE. CDR3 residues: CASSLYGKGSYEQYF. In DNA form, the CDR3 reads TGTGCCAGCAGCTTGTACGGGAAAGGCTCCTACGAGCAGTACTTC.

The chain links TRBV28 to TRBJ2-3, with D unclear. The V gene lost 5 bases and the J gene lost 4 bases, with 22 bases spanning the gap. This CDR3 is built from 17 residues. Germline assignment: CDR1 MDHEN and CDR2 SYDVKM. The CDR3 sequence: CASSKERVSVLPDTQYF. The CDR3 nucleotides read TGTGCCAGCAGTAAGGAAAGGGTTAGTGTTCTGCCAGATACGCAGTATTTT.

The V gene is TRBV2, the J gene TRBJ2-7; 9 nucleotides match TRBD1. The trim removed 8 bases at V and 7 bases at J, leaving 6 bases unmatched. CDR1 is SNHLY, CDR2 FYNNEI, per germline. CDR3 size: 12 residues. The CDR3 is CASRRQGEEQYF. The CDR3 nucleotides read TGTGCCAGCCGAAGACAGGGGGAGGAGCAGTACTTC. The full variable domain, its missing parts supplied by reference TRBV2 and TRBJ2-7, is EPEVTQTPSHQVTQMGQEVILRCVPISNHLYFYWYRQILGQKVEFLVSFYNNEISEKSEIFDDQFSVERPDGSNFTLKIRSTKLEDSAMYFCASRRQGEEQYFGPGTRLTVT.

This clone showed up just a few times. The chain joins TRBV5-1 to TRBJ2-1, with a possible D match to TRBD1 (5 bases). V lost 4 bases and J 2 bases, leaving 13 bases between the germline ends. The CDR3 is 15 residues long. CDR1 and CDR2 from the germline V gene are SGHRS and YFSETQ. The CDR3 sequence is CASSIDSAAYNEQFF. CDR3 bases: TGCGCCAGCAGCATAGACAGTGCAGCCTACAATGAGCAGTTCTTC.

The rearrangement links TRBV28 to TRBJ2-3; TRBD2 agrees at 7 bases. Trimming at V came to 7 bases and at J to 2 bases, leaving 9 bases not matched to a gene. There are 15 residues in the CDR3. The germline V gene encodes CDR1 MDHEN and CDR2 SYDVKM. CDR3 sequence (DNA): TGTGCCAGCATCAGCGGGGCAGGTAACACAGATACGCAGTATTTT. Translating it yields CASISGAGNTDTQYF.

The chain employs TRBV28 and TRBJ1-4; D may be TRBD1 (5 bases). V was pared by 6 bases and J by 13 bases, with 15 bases between. The CDR3 sequence is 12 residues long. Germline values: CDR1 MDHEN, CDR2 SYDVKM. Here the CDR3 reads CASRLPMGVLFF. The CDR3 nucleotides read TGTGCCAGCAGGCTCCCGATGGGGGTACTGTTTTTT.

The chain joins TRBV2 to TRBJ1-2; no firm D call. CDR1 and CDR2 (germline): SNHLY, FYNNEI. V lost 2 bases and J lost 2, with 9 bases in between. This CDR3 spans 14 amino acids. In nucleotides, the CDR3 is TGTGCCAGCAGTGAACCAGGAGGCAACTATGGCTACACCTTC. This gives the protein CASSEPGGNYGYTF. The variable domain in full, with the rest retrieved from reference TRBV2 and TRBJ1-2, is EPEVTQTPSHQVTQMGQEVILRCVPISNHLYFYWYRQILGQKVEFLVSFYNNEISEKSEIFDDQFSVERPDGSNFTLKIRSTKLEDSAMYFCASSEPGGNYGYTFGSGTRLTVV.

The chain couples TRBV28 to TRBJ1-6; 10 bases map to TRBD1. Germline CDR1 and CDR2: MDHEN and SYDVKM. The CDR3 covers 14 residues. Losses at the gene ends were 7 bases for V and 8 bases for J; bases not matched to a gene: 5. The CDR3 region has the DNA TGTGCCAGCATCACCGGGACAGGGGATTCACCCCTCCACTTT. Translation: CASITGTGDSPLHF.

The chain combines TRBV15 with TRBJ1-3; 7 positions agree with TRBD1. Germline V gene data show CDR1 as LNHNV and CDR2 as YYDKDF (reference sequence). The CDR3 runs to 17 residues. J gave up 0 bases and V 3 bases, and 8 bases lay outside the gene matches. The CDR3 region has the DNA TGTGCCACCAGCAGGTCGGGACAGTCCCTCTCTGGAAACACCATATATTTT. Translated: CATSRSGQSLSGNTIYF.